This T cell receptor beta chain originates from a study of control samples from healthy donors and cancer patients. Only in-frame clones appear in the TCRdb table, and some are missing; sequencing was by immunoSEQ multiplex PCR. The sample records roughly 130,000 clones, about 85% being singletons. Deletions cut 6 bases from V and 14 bases from J, with 17 bases between. Germline V gives CDR1 SGHAT, CDR2 FQNNGV. The CDR3 consists of 13 residues. The clonotype was recovered from a woman in her thirties in good health. Source material: blood. V gene TRBV11-2 combines with J gene TRBJ1-6, with TRBD1 as a possible D gene (5 bases). The chain's CDR3 is CASSPAGLVTLHF. The DNA of the CDR3 is TGTGCCAGCAGTCCCGCGGGGCTCGTAACCCTCCACTTT.